What follows is one TCR beta chain and its context. The germline V gene has CDR1 SGHRS and CDR2 YFSETQ. V shed 7 bases and J 8 bases; nucleotides not matched to a gene: 6. The CDR3 totals 14 residues. This sample is drawn from a study of control samples from healthy donors and cancer patients. Assay used: immunoSEQ multiplex PCR; TCRdb lists only in-frame clones, some missing. Among about 15,000 clones, 85% to 90% were seen once, and the ten largest hold about 29%. The chain is built from TRBV5-1 and TRBJ2-2, with 12 bases matching TRBD1. This clonotype was sampled from a man aged 60 to 75 with head and neck cancer. Sequenced material: PBMCs. The CDR3 here is CASGGTGGPGELFF. CDR3 DNA sequence: TGCGCCAGCGGCGGGACAGGGGGCCCTGGGGAGCTGTTTTTT.